This T cell receptor beta chain was captured in a study of early T cells in non-severe SARS-CoV-2 infection (dated by TCRdb to about 2021). At the level of the whole study: Bulk RNA from unsorted whole blood was used for TCR sequencing, so alpha and beta chains could not be paired. Results the study describes overall, beyond this receptor: Matching against VDJdb was skewed toward anti-spike CD8 responses, likely underestimated virus-specific expansions, and missed private and CD4 specificities.

Set within a cohort of healthcare workers in London, UK, this nested case-control study involved weekly PCR testing of nasopharyngeal swabs along with blood sampling. Healthcare workers were enrolled in the week of the UK lockdown, from 23 to 31 March 2020, and were followed every week for up to roughly 15 weeks. Ten or more counts support this clonotype. The antigen it binds to is not known. No clone much larger than this one lies a single base away; base qualities are absent. The germline V gene encodes CDR1 MGHRA and CDR2 YSYEKL. Trimming accounts for 1 base at V and 5 bases at J, while the number of junction bases matched to no gene is 9. Counted from cysteine to phenylalanine, this CDR3 has 16 amino acids. Just the 48-base CDR3 DNA is kept, in frame starting at base 1. Library creation used 5' RACE. The sequencing machine was a NextSeq 500. Unique molecular identifiers were attached to individual cDNA molecules in the TCR library protocol so that sequencing error and PCR bias could be corrected. Both TCR alpha and beta chains were sequenced, and tight co-correlation was observed between alpha and beta sequence abundances in each sample. The authors' pipeline ran thus. V gene, J gene and CDR3 annotation of TCR sequences was performed with Decombinator V4. Expanded TCRs were defined as changing significantly between any two time points under a Poisson model with p below 0.0001. TCR abundances were normalised to the total number of TCRs sequenced in each sample and reported as counts per million. TRAV1-2 paired with TRAJ12, TRAJ20 or TRAJ33 defined MAIT TCRs, while TRAV10 paired with TRAJ18 defined iNKT TCRs. A search of VDJdb, accessed on 1 November 2021, was run for TCRs annotated to CMV, EBV and SARS-CoV-2, with TCRs annotated for multiple antigens excluded. TCRdb handled the public reads itself, with Q25 trimming in fastp and clone calling in MiXCR, and kept productive beta chains. A single entry per CDR3 protein holds the most common genes and DNA from its merged rows. The V and J calls reflect TCRdb's pipeline rather than the authors' work. A total of around 80,000 distinct CDR3 sequences appear in this sample, 10% to 15% of them only once. Clones ranked in the top ten supply about 3.5% of the sample.

Material: whole blood. The receptor chain draws on TRBV4-1 and TRBJ1-1, and TRBD1 aligns with 8 junction nucleotides. This sequence was found in an adult who was a healthcare worker with PCR-confirmed SARS-CoV-2 infection or an uninfected control (not recorded which). The bases read TGCGCCAGCAGCCAAGGGGCACAGGGGGTGAGGACTGAAGCTTTCTTT. Its amino acids are CASSQGAQGVRTEAFF.